These T cell receptor beta chains were read from a single sample in a study of T cells after yellow fever vaccination. TCRdb ran MiXCR on the 5' RACE reads and lists one entry per CDR3 protein. Of roughly 340,000 distinct CDR3 sequences listed, under 5% are singletons. The sequenced sample was PBMCs, obtained 5 days after the yellow fever booster vaccination. These receptors came from a man aged 18 to 29 who received the YFV17D yellow fever vaccine. Each CDR3 is given with its conserved first and last residue. A D gene is named only where the DNA matches it firmly. The size field is filled for only some rows; it gives once, few, many or a size class.

clone size	V gene	J gene	D gene	CDR3 DNA	CDR3 protein
many	TRBV5-1	TRBJ1-2	.	TGCGCCAGCAGCTTGGAGGGGGAATATGGCTACACCTTC	CASSLEGEYGYTF
few	TRBV20-1	TRBJ2-1	TRBD2	TGCAGTGCTAGTATCGGGACTAGCGGGGGTAGTGTGCAGTTCTTC	CSASIGTSGGSVQFF
few	TRBV7-6	TRBJ1-5	.	TGTGCCAGCAGCCCGGTGGGGGCGGACCAGCCCCAGCATTTT	CASSPVGADQPQHF
.	TRBV10-3	TRBJ2-3	TRBD1	TGTGCCATCAGGGGGACAGGGGGAAGCACAGATACGCAGTATTTT	CAIRGTGGSTDTQYF
many	TRBV10-3	TRBJ1-2	.	TGTGCCATCAGTGTCGGAGAGGTCAAGGCTGGCTATGGCTACACCTTC	CAISVGEVKAGYGYTF
few	TRBV11-3	TRBJ2-5	.	TGTGCCAGCAGCTTAGGGCCCGGAGAGACCCAGTACTTC	CASSLGPGETQYF
.	TRBV4-1	TRBJ1-2	.	TGCGCCAGCAGCCAAGAAAATTGGGACTATGGCTACACCTTC	CASSQENWDYGYTF
.	TRBV15	TRBJ2-1	.	TGTGCCACCAGCAGAGATAAGCCTGGAGTCGGTAATGAGCAGTTCTTC	CATSRDKPGVGNEQFF
many	TRBV5-6	TRBJ2-7	.	TGTGCCAGCAGCTCCCTGACGTCAAGTCAGTACTTC	CASSSLTSSQYF
many	TRBV12-3/TRBV12-4	TRBJ2-3	.	TGTGCCAGCAGTTCGGACAGCTTTGCAGATACGCAGTATTTT	CASSSDSFADTQYF
.	TRBV27	TRBJ2-5	.	TGTGCCAGCAGTTCCTACAGGGAGAGGGTGGAGACCCAGTACTTC	CASSSYRERVETQYF
few	TRBV20-1	TRBJ2-3	TRBD2	TGCAGTGCCGTTAGCGGGGGAGGTGCAGATACGCAGTATTTT	CSAVSGGGADTQYF
many	TRBV5-1	TRBJ1-1	.	TGCGCCAGCAGCGCCCCTTGGAACACTGAAGCTTTCTTT	CASSAPWNTEAFF
few	TRBV7-3	TRBJ2-1	.	TGTGCCAGCAGCTTACTAGCTTCCTCCGGTGAGCAGTTCTTC	CASSLLASSGEQFF